These T cell receptor beta chains were read from a single sample in a study of blood T cell repertoires in COVID-19. Here immunoSEQ multiplex PCR was the method, and the copy in TCRdb shows in-frame clones only, minus some. Of about 360,000 clones in the sample, about 88% were seen once. Sequenced material: peripheral blood. These receptors were collected from a woman aged 60-75 years with COVID-19, enrolled during active disease. Both conserved end residues are part of each CDR3. The D gene is left open where the match is weak. The size field is filled for only some rows; it gives once, few, many or a size class.

>-|TRBJ2-7|TRBV6-5|-
TGTGCCAGCAGTTATTCGAGCGGCTCCTACGAGCAGTACTTC
CASSYSSGSYEQYF
>-|TRBJ2-7|TRBV5-1|TRBD2
TGCGCCAGCAGCTTGTCAGCGGGGAGCAACGAGCAGTACTTC
CASSLSAGSNEQYF
>-|TRBJ2-3|TRBV18|TRBD1
TGTGCCAGCTCACCAGGAAGGGGGCAAAACACAGATACGCAGTATTTT
CASSPGRGQNTDTQYF
>few|TRBJ1-1|TRBV4-3|-
TGCGCCAGCAGCCCCCAACCACGGGGTGAAGCTTTCTTT
CASSPQPRGEAFF
>-|TRBJ2-5|TRBV7-2|-
TGTGCCAGCAGCTCCCTGACCCGGACTAGGGGGGAAGAGACCCAGTACTTC
CASSSLTRTRGEETQYF
>-|TRBJ1-2|TRBV4-1|-
TGCGCCAGCAGCCAAGTTTTGGGAGGGATGAATGGCTACACCTTC
CASSQVLGGMNGYTF
>once|TRBJ1-2|TRBV9|-
TGTGCCAGCAGCGTCTGGCAGGCTGGGTATGGCTACACCTTC
CASSVWQAGYGYTF
>-|TRBJ1-3|TRBV10-3|TRBD1
TGTGCCATCAGTGAGCGGACAGGGGGCTCTGGAAACACCATATATTTT
CAISERTGGSGNTIYF
>-|TRBJ2-7|TRBV19|-
TGTGCCAGTAGCAAGGGGCCCCTAACCTACGAGCAGTACTTC
CASSKGPLTYEQYF
>-|TRBJ2-5|TRBV11-3|-
TGTGCCAGCAGCTTATGGGGGCGGCGGGAGACCCAGTACTTC
CASSLWGRRETQYF
>once|TRBJ1-1|TRBV7-2|-
TGTGCCAGCAGCTCAGACTTACCTGAAGCTTTCTTT
CASSSDLPEAFF
>-|TRBJ2-7|TRBV13|TRBD2
TGTGCCAGCAGCTTTACCGGGACTAGTGGCGAGCAGTACTTC
CASSFTGTSGEQYF
>-|TRBJ1-1|TRBV13|-
TGTGCCAGCAGCTACCGGGGGATGAACACTGAAGCTTTCTTT
CASSYRGMNTEAFF
>once|TRBJ2-5|TRBV4-1|-
TGCGCCAGCAGCCAACTTCCAGGGGCTTTAGAGACCCAGTACTTC
CASSQLPGALETQYF
>-|TRBJ2-2|TRBV30|-
TGTGCCTGTACAGGAAATAGCGGCCTAAACACCGGGGAGCTGTTTTTT
CACTGNSGLNTGELFF
>-|TRBJ2-3|TRBV12-3/TRBV12-4|TRBD2
TGTGCTAGCGGGGGCGGCACAGATACGCAGTATTTT
CASGGGTDTQYF
>once|TRBJ2-2|TRBV10-3|TRBD2
TGTGCCATCAGTGAGTCTCTAACTAGCGGGGGCCCCGGGGAGCTGTTTTTT
CAISESLTSGGPGELFF
>-|TRBJ1-2|TRBV18|-
TGTGCCAGCTCCCCGGCGCCCCTCAGGGGTGGTGGCTACACCTTC
CASSPAPLRGGGYTF
>-|TRBJ2-5|TRBV2|-
TGTGCCAGCAGTGAAGGGTGGACAAAAGAGACCCAGTACTTC
CASSEGWTKETQYF
>-|TRBJ2-2|TRBV19|TRBD1
TGTGCCAGTAGTAGACAAGGGGGCTCGACCGGGGAGCTGTTTTTT
CASSRQGGSTGELFF
>-|TRBJ1-4|TRBV4-1|TRBD1
TGCGCCAGCAGCCTAAACACAGGGGTGGGGGAAAAACTGTTTTTT
CASSLNTGVGEKLFF
>-|TRBJ1-2|TRBV3-1/TRBV3-2|TRBD1
TGTGCCAGCAGCCATGGTCCGGGACAGACTTCTCGATATGGCTACACCTTC
CASSHGPGQTSRYGYTF
>-|TRBJ2-2|TRBV6-5|TRBD2
TGTGCCAGCACCGGAAGCGGGGGGGCCGTTGGGGAGCTGTTTTTT
CASTGSGGAVGELFF
>-|TRBJ2-3|TRBV4-1|TRBD1
TGCGCCAGCAGCCCTCAAGGACAGGGGGGCACAGATACGCAGTATTTT
CASSPQGQGGTDTQYF
>-|TRBJ2-7|TRBV11-2|TRBD2
TGTGCCAGCAGCTTAGGCAATAGCGGGGGACAATACGAGCAGTACTTC
CASSLGNSGGQYEQYF
>-|TRBJ1-2|TRBV5-1|TRBD1
TGCGCCAGCAGCTTGGCTCCGGGACAGGGCTTTTTCGACGGCTACACCTTC
CASSLAPGQGFFDGYTF
>-|TRBJ2-2|TRBV9|-
TGTGCCAGCAGCTACCGGACAGACGGCACCGGGGAGCTGTTTTTT
CASSYRTDGTGELFF
>-|TRBJ1-4|TRBV4-1|-
TGCGCCAGCAGCCAAGCCAGTGACAGTGCAACTAATGAAAAACTGTTTTTT
CASSQASDSATNEKLFF
>-|TRBJ1-5|TRBV27|-
TGTGCCAGCAACGTGGCAGGGCACAATCAGCCCCAGCATTTT
CASNVAGHNQPQHF
>-|TRBJ2-7|TRBV15|TRBD1
TGTGCCACCAGCAGAGTTCTGGAGACAGGGGCCTACGAGCAGTACTTC
CATSRVLETGAYEQYF
>-|TRBJ1-1|TRBV11-3|TRBD1
TGTGCCAGCAGCTCTGGACAGGGGGTCTTCCCCAGGGGAGCTTTCTTT
CASSSGQGVFPRGAFF
>-|TRBJ2-5|TRBV19|TRBD1
TGTGCCAGTAAGGAGACAGGGACAAAAGAGACCCAGTACTTC
CASKETGTKETQYF
>-|TRBJ2-7|TRBV7-8|TRBD2
TGTGCCAGCAGCCCCCCACTTCGACTAGCGGGGGGTTCGGGCGAGCAGTACTTC
CASSPPLRLAGGSGEQYF
>-|TRBJ2-2|TRBV18|TRBD2
TGTGCCAGCTCACCGGCGCCGGGACTAGCCGCGACCGGGGAGCTGTTTTTT
CASSPAPGLAATGELFF
>-|TRBJ2-2|TRBV6-2/TRBV6-3|-
TGTGCCAGCAGTTACCGGGGTCTGGGGTGGACCGGGGAGCTGTTTTTT
CASSYRGLGWTGELFF
>once|TRBJ1-1|TRBV5-1|-
TGCGCCAGCAGCTTATCACGATACAAGAACACTGAAGCTTTCTTT
CASSLSRYKNTEAFF
>-|TRBJ1-4|TRBV27|TRBD1
TGTGCCAGCAGTCCCAGGACAGGGTTCGGAAAACTGTTTTTT
CASSPRTGFGKLFF
>-|TRBJ2-7|TRBV4-1|TRBD1
TGCGCCAGCAGCCAACCGGGACAGGGGATGACCGAGCAGTACTTC
CASSQPGQGMTEQYF
>-|TRBJ1-2|TRBV7-2|TRBD1
TGTGCCAGCAGCCTCTCCCCAGGGGGCTATGGCTACACCTTC
CASSLSPGGYGYTF
>-|TRBJ2-4|TRBV19|-
TGTGCCAGTAGTATCATCAGGGGAAACATTCAGTACTTC
CASSIIRGNIQYF
>once|TRBJ1-4|TRBV7-6|TRBD1
TGTGCCAGCAGACGAGGGCCGACAGGGTTCGGTGAAAAACTGTTTTTT
CASRRGPTGFGEKLFF
>-|TRBJ2-7|TRBV6-5|-
TGTGCCAGCCGCGGGACTTTCGGATCCTACGAGCAGTACTTC
CASRGTFGSYEQYF
>once|TRBJ1-6|TRBV30|-
TGTGCCTCGAGGGACTTCCGAAAGAGCTCCTATAATTCACCCCTCCACTTT
CASRDFRKSSYNSPLHF